Presented here are 8 T cell receptor beta chains from one specimen sequenced in a study of T cell clonality in common variable immunodeficiency. The data were produced by immunoSEQ multiplex PCR, yet TCRdb's version contains in-frame clones alone and is incomplete. The sample holds about 37,000 clones, and no clone turns up only once. Sequencing was performed on peripheral blood mononuclear cells. The receptors shown here come from a person aged 18 to 75 in good health.

Ten or more counts support this clone. The missing CDR3 end, 3 residues past where the read stops, is filled in from the germline J gene. The chain couples TRBV29-1 to TRBJ2-3, with 7 nucleotides matching TRBD2. Unmatched junction bases numbered 11, after V lost 5 bases and J lost 3 bases. Germline-derived CDR1 and CDR2 are SQVTM and ANQGSEA. This CDR3 is 15 amino acids long. The DNA read from the CDR3 is TGCAGCGTTTCCCCCTGGCGGGGGAGGACAGATACG. It specifies CSVSPWRGRTDT. The CDR3 as a whole reads CSVSPWRGRTDTQYF.

There are many counts of this clone. Coverage ceases 3 residues before the CDR3 finishes, and the germline J gene fills in the end. This chain links TRBV5-1 with TRBJ1-2; a weak D match, TRBD1 (6 bases). The V and J ends lost 4 bases and 0 bases respectively, with 13 bases between them. The CDR3 totals 15 residues. Germline V CDR1 and CDR2: SGHRS, YFSETQ. The CDR3 spells CASSGGGTTNYGYTF. The DNA read from the CDR3 is TGCGCCAGCAGCGGCGGGGGGACAACTAACTATGGC.

This clone was observed a few times. The junction does not match germline at one end; this may be a read error. The CDR3 extends 3 residues past the end of the read, so its final part is completed from the germline J gene. This chain uses TRBV7-9 with TRBJ2-2; unclear D gene. The CDR3 extends over 13 amino acids. The germline gives CDR1 SEHNR, CDR2 FQNEAQ (reference sequence). CDR3 DNA, as far as it was read: TGTTCCAGCAGCTTAGGTCATGCCGGGGAG. This translates into CSSSLGHAGE. The full CDR3 protein reads CSSSLGHAGELFF.

This clone was seen a handful of times. The CDR3 bases that were read are TGTGCCAGCTCACCACCGGGACTAGCTACGAATGAG. Its protein is CASSPPGLATNE. The entire CDR3 sequence reads CASSPPGLATNEQFF. This chain connects TRBV18 to TRBJ2-1; TRBD2 matches at 9 bases. The DNA ends 3 residues before the CDR3 does, and the rest of the CDR3 is filled in from the germline J gene. V lost 0 bases to trimming and J lost 7 bases; unmatched junction nucleotides: 4. Germline V gene data show CDR1 as KGHSH and CDR2 as LQKENI. This CDR3 is 15 amino acids long.

This clone showed up many times. Coverage ceases 3 residues before the CDR3 finishes, and the germline J gene fills in the end. The chain links TRBV7-9 to TRBJ2-6; D may be TRBD1 or TRBD2 (5 bases each). The germline CDR1 and CDR2 sequences are SEHNR and FQNEAQ (reference sequence). V was cut by 6 bases and J by 0 bases, with 9 bases left in between. CDR3 length equals 15 residues. The CDR3 DNA, read in part, is TGTGCCAGCAGACCAGGGAGCTCTGGGGCCAACGTC. As protein: CASRPGSSGANV. The whole CDR3 protein reads CASRPGSSGANVLTF.

This clone showed up just a few times. The read halts 3 residues ahead of the CDR3 end, with the missing end drawn from the germline J gene. The chain recombines TRBV7-9 with TRBJ1-1, with 7 positions matching TRBD1. Germline V gene lookup returns CDR1 SEHNR and CDR2 FQNEAQ (reference sequence). V shed 5 bases and J 0 bases; nucleotides not matched to a gene: 3. The CDR3 length is 14 residues. The CDR3 spells CASSLGQVNTEAFF. The covered CDR3 bases are TGTGCCAGCAGCCTCGGACAGGTGAACACTGAA. Full variable domain (rest looked up from reference TRBV7-9 and TRBJ1-1): DTGVSQNPRHKITKRGQNVTFRCDPISEHNRLYWYRQTLGQGPEFLTYFQNEAQLEKSRLLSDRFSAERPKGSFSTLEIQRTEQGDSAMYLCASSLGQVNTEAFFGQGTRLTVV.

Regarding this clone: The CDR3 is cut off 3 residues early in the read; its end comes from the germline J gene. The gene calls are TRBV6-1 and TRBJ1-1; D is perhaps TRBD1 (6 bases). The CDR3 is 15 amino acids. Germline lookup yields CDR1 MNHNS and CDR2 SASEGT. V was pared by 1 base and J by 1 base, with 10 bases between. The CDR3 loop is CASSEDRARNTEAFF. The CDR3 bases that were read are TGTGCCAGCAGTGAAGACAGGGCCAGGAACACTGAA.

This clone was seen ten or more times. The missing CDR3 end, 3 residues past where the read stops, is filled in from the germline J gene. V gene TRBV5-1 combines with J gene TRBJ2-2, with 7 bases lining up with TRBD1. The J segment lost 2 bases and the V segment lost 0 bases, leaving 7 bases of the junction unmatched. The CDR3 covers 17 residues. Germline V gene sequence: CDR1 SGHRS, CDR2 YFSETQ. CDR3 sequence reads: CASSLGQGLPNTGELFF. The DNA read from the CDR3 is TGCGCCAGCAGCTTGGGACAGGGTCTCCCCAACACCGGGGAG.